These T cell receptor beta chains were read from a single sample in a study of shared clonotypes between healthy human individuals. Sequenced by immunoSEQ multiplex PCR; TCRdb stores in-frame clones only, minus some. The table shows approximately 1,000,000 clones, with roughly 74% occurring only once. Sequenced input: memory CD4+ T cells from PBMCs. The receptor source for this set is a man aged 18 to 30 in good health. Some clones in this sample may be carry-over from other donors' samples. The CDR3 runs from the conserved cysteine through the conserved F or W. A D gene is named only where the DNA matches it firmly. Clone size is shown for a subset of rows, as once, few, many or a class of expanded clone.

TRBV7-9,TRBD1,TRBJ2-1,-,TGTGCCAGCAGCCCACGACCGACAGGGGGGGCGAATGAGCAGTTCTTC,CASSPRPTGGANEQFF
TRBV2,TRBD1,TRBJ1-1,few,TGTGCCAGCAGTGGTTGGGACAGGGTTACGGTGAACACTGAAGCTTTCTTT,CASSGWDRVTVNTEAFF
TRBV23-1,-,TRBJ2-1,few,TGCGCCAGCAGTCAATCTCCTGTGGTAGCGCCCAATGAGCAGTTCTTC,CASSQSPVVAPNEQFF
TRBV7-9,-,TRBJ2-4,-,TGTGCCAGCAGCGCTCCCCGGGGACCACGCATTGGGAACATTCAGTACTTC,CASSAPRGPRIGNIQYF
TRBV7-3,-,TRBJ1-2,-,TGTGCCAGCAGCCCGGGAATGATCTATGGCTACACCTTC,CASSPGMIYGYTF
TRBV27,TRBD2,TRBJ2-7,-,TGTGCCAGCAGGGGAGGGTTTAGGTTCGGTGAGCAGTACTTC,CASRGGFRFGEQYF
TRBV28,TRBD1,TRBJ2-5,few,TGTGCCAGCAGCCGAGGGACAGTTCAAGAGACCCAGTACTTC,CASSRGTVQETQYF
TRBV7-9,TRBD2,TRBJ2-7,-,TGTGCCAGCAGCTTCACGGGGCTAGCGGGGAGGAGCTCCTACGAGCAGTACTTC,CASSFTGLAGRSSYEQYF
TRBV11-2,-,TRBJ2-3,-,TGTGCCAGCAGCTTAGGCCTAGCTTCAGATACGCAGTATTTT,CASSLGLASDTQYF
TRBV11-2,-,TRBJ2-7,-,TGTGCCAGCAGCTTAGGGTTGGGGAAAACCTACGAGCAGTACTTC,CASSLGLGKTYEQYF
TRBV5-4,TRBD2,TRBJ2-1,-,TGTGCCAGCAGCCCGGGTGGCGGGAGCTCCTACAATGAGCAGTTCTTC,CASSPGGGSSYNEQFF
TRBV15,-,TRBJ2-7,few,TGTGCCACCAGCGGAGGCCTCCGACAGCGTTCCTACGAGCAGTACTTC,CATSGGLRQRSYEQYF
TRBV19,-,TRBJ1-1,-,TGTGCCAGTAGGGCAGGGCCGGCGAACACTGAAGCTTTCTTT,CASRAGPANTEAFF
TRBV2,-,TRBJ2-1,-,TGTGCCAGCAATGCTAGGGGGTACAATGAGCAGTTCTTC,CASNARGYNEQFF
TRBV2,TRBD1,TRBJ1-1,-,TGTGCCGAGGGGCAGGGGGGAAACACTGAAGCTTTCTTT,CAEGQGGNTEAFF
TRBV7-8,-,TRBJ2-7,-,TGTGCCAGCAGCTTAGAAGAGGTTACCCTGTACGAGCAGTACTTC,CASSLEEVTLYEQYF
TRBV7-9,TRBD2,TRBJ2-1,few,TGTGCCAGCAGCTTGGGACTAGCGGAGGCTTACAATGAGCAGTTCTTC,CASSLGLAEAYNEQFF
TRBV4-2,-,TRBJ1-2,few,TGTGCCAGCAGCCAAGTGGGTTCAGGGAACTATGGCTACACCTTC,CASSQVGSGNYGYTF
TRBV4-3,TRBD1,TRBJ2-4,-,TGCGCCAGCAGCCAAGATCCCGAGGACAGGTCCCTAGCCAAAAACATTCAGTACTTC,CASSQDPEDRSLAKNIQYF
TRBV11-2,-,TRBJ2-2,-,TGTGCCAGCAGCTTAGCCCTCCGTGGGCCACAGGCCGGGGAGCTGTTTTTT,CASSLALRGPQAGELFF
TRBV27,-,TRBJ2-5,-,TGTGCCAGCAGTTTCACAAGGAGCCAAGAGACCCAGTACTTC,CASSFTRSQETQYF
TRBV5-1,TRBD2,TRBJ2-5,once,TGCGCCAGCAGCTTGGCCCTGGGGGAGGGAAGGACCCAGTACTTC,CASSLALGEGRTQYF
TRBV28,-,TRBJ2-7,once,TGTGCCAGCAGTTCGCGGGGGCTGGGCGAGCAGTACTTC,CASSSRGLGEQYF
TRBV5-1,TRBD2,TRBJ2-1,-,TGCGCCAGCAGCTTAAACCCTAGCGGGAACTACAATGAGCAGTTCTTC,CASSLNPSGNYNEQFF
TRBV29-1,TRBD2,TRBJ2-1,-,TGCAGCGTCCCAGGACTAGCGGGGTGGCCTTCCTACAATGAGCAGTTCTTC,CSVPGLAGWPSYNEQFF
TRBV11-3,-,TRBJ1-1,-,TGTGCCAGCAGTCCGGACCAGGGCACTGAAGCTTTCTTT,CASSPDQGTEAFF
TRBV11-2,TRBD1,TRBJ2-7,-,TGTGCCAGCAGCCATAGGGACAGGCTCTACGAGCAGTACTTC,CASSHRDRLYEQYF
TRBV28,-,TRBJ2-4,-,TGTGCCAGCAGTTCCACGGTGGGCATTCAGTACTTC,CASSSTVGIQYF
TRBV2,-,TRBJ2-1,-,TGTGCCAGCAGTGTAGGGATATCTGGTGAGCAGTTCTTC,CASSVGISGEQFF
TRBV10-3,TRBD2,TRBJ2-1,-,TGTGCCATCAGTGATGCTAGCGGGAGCAATGAGCAGTTCTTC,CAISDASGSNEQFF
TRBV28,TRBD1,TRBJ2-5,few,TGTGCCAGCAGGCCCGGACAGGCCGTGGAGACCCAGTACTTC,CASRPGQAVETQYF
TRBV4-2,-,TRBJ2-3,-,TGTGCCAGCAGCCAAGGTCGGGATACAGATACGCAGTATTTT,CASSQGRDTDTQYF
TRBV5-1,-,TRBJ1-3,-,TGCGCCAGCAGCGGCGGGAAAGGAGGAAACACCATATATTTT,CASSGGKGGNTIYF
TRBV5-1,-,TRBJ2-1,-,TGCGCCAGCAGCCGGCGCGGAGAGGGGACTTACAATGAGCAGTTCTTC,CASSRRGEGTYNEQFF
TRBV20-1,TRBD1,TRBJ1-2,-,TGCAGTGTCACAGGGGTCTATGGCTACACCTTC,CSVTGVYGYTF
TRBV28,TRBD1,TRBJ1-2,-,TGTGCCAGCACCGACCAGGGGGTTGATGGCTACACCTTC,CASTDQGVDGYTF
TRBV11-2,-,TRBJ2-5,few,TGTGCCAGCAGCTTGGGCGGGAATGCGCAAGAGACCCAGTACTTC,CASSLGGNAQETQYF
TRBV2,-,TRBJ2-1,-,TGTGCCAGCAGTGAAAGTGGTAATGAGCAGTTCTTC,CASSESGNEQFF
TRBV5-4,-,TRBJ2-1,-,TGTGCCAGCAGCGTCCCGGGTTACAATGAGCAGTTCTTC,CASSVPGYNEQFF
TRBV19,-,TRBJ1-5,-,TGTGCCACTCAAAAGGGGGGGGCTATCGGCAATCAGCCCCAGCATTTT,CATQKGGAIGNQPQHF
TRBV25-1,-,TRBJ2-5,-,TGTGCCAGCAGTGAATTACCTTCGATGGGGGTACAAGAGACCCAGTACTTC,CASSELPSMGVQETQYF
TRBV5-1,-,TRBJ2-5,-,TGCGCCACCCAGGAGTGGGGTCAAGAGACCCAGTACTTC,CATQEWGQETQYF
TRBV5-6,-,TRBJ1-2,-,TGTGCCAGCAGCTTCTTGCCAGGGGAATATGGCTACACCTTC,CASSFLPGEYGYTF
TRBV27,-,TRBJ2-7,many,TGTGCCAGCAGGCCGCGGGACAGTAGCTCCTACGAGCAGTACTTC,CASRPRDSSSYEQYF